This T cell receptor (beta chain) was obtained from a study of T cell responses to AZD1222 COVID-19 vaccine. Regarding the study as a whole: The study identified only six AZD1222 recipients as seropositive at baseline. Females outnumbered males among donors, who were mostly white British; clonal diversity was possibly underestimated. Once two AZD1222 doses were given, Spike-specific TCR breadth and depth went up. Dominant at 160-218 and 743-854, vaccine-associated CD4 TCRs also spanned spike.

Comment on this clone: Its antigen is still unknown.

This table comes from immunoSEQ multiplex PCR, and its TCRdb copy is limited to in-frame clones, with some not included. The sample has approximately 85,000 clones, 70% to 90% seen once. Per germline, CDR1 LNHDA and CDR2 SQIVND (reference sequence). V was trimmed by 0 bases and J by 2 bases, leaving 12 bases between them. This CDR3 region has 16 residues. The chain joins TRBV19 to TRBJ2-3, with no clear D. This receptor was taken from an adult in good health. The specimen was peripheral blood, collected on day 0 of AZD1222 vaccination. The CDR3 here is CASSIERLGNTDTQYF. The DNA for the CDR3 is TGTGCCAGTAGTATAGAAAGGCTTGGCAACACAGATACGCAGTATTTT. Drawing the rest from reference TRBV19 and TRBJ2-3, the complete variable domain is DGGITQSPKYLFRKEGQNVTLSCEQNLNHDAMYWYRQDPGQGLRLIYYSQIVNDFQKGDIAEGYSVSREKKESFPLTVTSAQKNPTAFYLCASSIERLGNTDTQYFGPGTRLTVL.